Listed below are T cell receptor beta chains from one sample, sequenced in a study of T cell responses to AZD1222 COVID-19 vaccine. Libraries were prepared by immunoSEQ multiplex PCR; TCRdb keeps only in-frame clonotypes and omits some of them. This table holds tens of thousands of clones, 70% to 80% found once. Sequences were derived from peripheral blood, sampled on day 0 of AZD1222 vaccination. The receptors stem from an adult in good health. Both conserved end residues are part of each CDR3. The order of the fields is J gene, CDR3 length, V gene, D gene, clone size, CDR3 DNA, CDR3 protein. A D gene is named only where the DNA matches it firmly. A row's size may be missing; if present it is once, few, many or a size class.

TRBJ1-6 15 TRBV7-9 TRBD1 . TGTGCCAGCAGCGAACGGGACAGCGGGGATCGCACCCTCCACTTT CASSERDSGDRTLHF
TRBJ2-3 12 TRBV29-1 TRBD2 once TGCAGCGCGAAGCGGGAGGGCGATACGCAGTATTTT CSAKREGDTQYF
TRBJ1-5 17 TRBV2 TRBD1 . TGTGCCAGCGCCGGACAGGGAGGGCCTTATAGCAATCAGCCCCAGCATTTT CASAGQGGPYSNQPQHF
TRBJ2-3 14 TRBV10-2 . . TGCGCCAGCAGTGTGAAGGCTAGCACAGATACGCAGTATTTT CASSVKASTDTQYF
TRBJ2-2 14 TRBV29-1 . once TGCAGCGTTGAAGTTTCCGCTGGACCCGGGGAGCTGTTTTTT CSVEVSAGPGELFF
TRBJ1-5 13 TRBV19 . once TGTGCCAGTAGTATCGACGGGTTCCAGCCCCAGCATTTT CASSIDGFQPQHF
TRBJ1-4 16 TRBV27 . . TGTGCCAGCAGTCCTGGGGTGGGGACAATAAATGAAAAACTGTTTTTT CASSPGVGTINEKLFF
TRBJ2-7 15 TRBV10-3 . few TGTGCCATCCGGAAATTCGGGACCAACACCCACGAGCAGTACTTC CAIRKFGTNTHEQYF
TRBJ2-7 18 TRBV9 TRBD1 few TGTGCCAGCAGCGTAGAGGTTGGTGGATATGGACAGGGAGTCGAGCAGTACTTC CASSVEVGGYGQGVEQYF
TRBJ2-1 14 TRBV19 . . TGTGCCAGTAGTAGGCAGGTCATTGGCAATGAGCAGTTCTTC CASSRQVIGNEQFF
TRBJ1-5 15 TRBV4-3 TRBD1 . TGCGCCAGCAGCCAAGATGGCAGGGGGTTTCAGCCCCAGCATTTT CASSQDGRGFQPQHF
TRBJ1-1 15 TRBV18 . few TGTGCCAGCTCACCTAACCTGGGGACGGACACTGAAGCTTTCTTT CASSPNLGTDTEAFF
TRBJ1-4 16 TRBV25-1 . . TGTGCCAGCAGTGAATCAAGCCTTTTCCCCACTGAAAAACTGTTTTTT CASSESSLFPTEKLFF
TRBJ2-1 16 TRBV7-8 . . TGTGCCAGCAGCTCCGTCGGGTTTATTCCCTACAATGAGCAGTTCTTC CASSSVGFIPYNEQFF
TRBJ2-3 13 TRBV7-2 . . TGTGCCAGCAGCATCACTAGCACAGATACGCAGTATTTT CASSITSTDTQYF
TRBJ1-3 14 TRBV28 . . TGTGCCAGCAGTCCACCCGGGACGGCAAACACCATATATTTT CASSPPGTANTIYF